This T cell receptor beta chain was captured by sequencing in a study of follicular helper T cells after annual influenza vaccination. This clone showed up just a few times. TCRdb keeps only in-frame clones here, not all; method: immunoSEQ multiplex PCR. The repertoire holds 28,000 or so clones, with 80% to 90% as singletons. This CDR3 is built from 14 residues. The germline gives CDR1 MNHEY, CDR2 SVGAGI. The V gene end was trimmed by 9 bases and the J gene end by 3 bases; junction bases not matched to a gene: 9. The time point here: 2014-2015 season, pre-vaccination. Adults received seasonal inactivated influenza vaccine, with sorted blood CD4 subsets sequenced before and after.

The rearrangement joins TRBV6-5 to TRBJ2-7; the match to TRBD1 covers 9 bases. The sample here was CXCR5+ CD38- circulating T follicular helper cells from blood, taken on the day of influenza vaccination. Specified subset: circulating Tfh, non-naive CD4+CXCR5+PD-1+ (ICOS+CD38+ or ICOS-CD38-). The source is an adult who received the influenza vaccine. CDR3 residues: CASNTGTGNYEQYF. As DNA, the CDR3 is TGTGCCAGTAACACCGGGACAGGGAACTACGAGCAGTACTTC.